These 18 T cell receptor beta chains were sequenced from one sample in a study of shared clonotypes between healthy human individuals. Assay used: immunoSEQ multiplex PCR; TCRdb lists only in-frame clones, some missing. There are more than 400,000 clones in the sample; 95% to 96% occur only once, and about 0.06% lies in the top ten. Sequenced sample: naive CD4+ T cells sorted from blood. The subset is: CD45RA+ positively selected. These receptor sequences come from a woman aged 25 to 45 in good health.

This chain links TRBV18 with TRBJ1-3; TRBD1 is a possible D gene (5 bases). The V gene's germline CDR1 is KGHSH and CDR2 LQKENI. This CDR3 has 15 residues. With 3 bases removed from V and 0 bases from J, the gap between germline ends came to 9 bases. CDR3 residues: CASSPGTLSGNTIYF. CDR3 in DNA: TGTGCCAGCTCACCCGGGACCCTCTCTGGAAACACCATATATTTT.

This chain joins TRBV11-3 and TRBJ1-1; D call uncertain. V lost 1 base to trimming and J lost 6 bases, with 9 bases between them. CDR1 SGHNT and CDR2 YENEEA come from the germline V gene. The CDR3 extends over 13 amino acids. CDR3 nucleotide sequence: TGTGCCAGCAGCTTAGTAGCTGGCGCTGAAGCTTTCTTT. This translates into CASSLVAGAEAFF.

This clone showed up just a few times. This chain links TRBV5-4 with TRBJ2-7; the D is unclear. Germline CDR1 SGHNT, CDR2 YYREEE (reference sequence). This CDR3 contains 13 residues. Trimming took 0 bases from V and 0 from J, leaving 4 bases between them. CDR3 nucleotide sequence: TGTGCCAGCAGCTTGGTGGACTCCTACGAGCAGTACTTC. This encodes CASSLVDSYEQYF.

V gene TRBV7-6 combines with J gene TRBJ1-3; the D is unclear. Trimming pared 0 bases from V and 0 bases from J, leaving 9 bases between. The CDR3 is 16 amino acids. Germline-derived CDR1 and CDR2 are SGHVS and FNYEAQ. The CDR3 here is CASSLAGSSSGNTIYF. In nucleotides, the CDR3 is TGTGCCAGCAGCTTAGCTGGCTCGAGCTCTGGAAACACCATATATTTT.

The chain combines TRBV2 with TRBJ1-2; D possibly corresponds to TRBD1 (5 bases). The germline gives CDR1 SNHLY, CDR2 FYNNEI. CDR3 size: 13 residues. V was shortened by 8 bases and J by 6 bases, with 16 bases between the two germline ends. The CDR3 sequence is CASSGRGWDGYTF. The CDR3 nucleotides are TGTGCCAGCTCGGGAAGGGGATGGGATGGCTACACCTTC.

The V call is TRBV27, the J call TRBJ2-1; 7 nucleotides align to TRBD1. Trimming took 1 base from V and 8 from J; bases not matched to a gene: 8. Germline V gene data show CDR1 as MNHEY and CDR2 as SMNVEV (reference sequence). The CDR3 is 15 amino acids. The CDR3 here is CASSLYKTGLDEQFF. The CDR3 DNA is TGTGCCAGCAGTTTATACAAGACAGGGCTGGATGAGCAGTTCTTC.

This sequence joins TRBV2 and TRBJ2-4, with 8 bases fitting TRBD1. V lost 3 bases to trimming and J lost 7 bases; unmatched junction nucleotides: 11. The CDR3 totals 16 residues. Germline V gene lookup returns CDR1 SNHLY and CDR2 FYNNEI. Written as DNA, the CDR3 is TGTGCCAGCAGTGAGTCCCCACAGGGGGGTTGGAACATTCAGTACTTC. Its protein product is CASSESPQGGWNIQYF.

The J gene is TRBJ2-1, the V gene TRBV19; 10 bases are shared with TRBD2. The CDR3 spans 16 residues. Trimming removed 3 bases from V and 6 bases from J; junction bases left unmatched: 8. CDR1 is LNHDA, CDR2 SQIVND, per germline (reference sequence). CDR3 in amino acids: CASSMVGTSGINEQFF. The CDR3, as DNA: TGTGCCAGTAGTATGGTTGGCACTAGCGGGATCAATGAGCAGTTCTTC.

The genes are TRBV6-6 and TRBJ2-7; 9 nucleotides match TRBD1. CDR1 and CDR2 (germline): MNHNY, SVGAGI (reference sequence). The J segment lost 7 bases and the V segment lost 6 bases, leaving 7 bases of the junction unmatched. The CDR3 is made up of 13 amino acids. CDR3 DNA sequence: TGTGCCAGCAGGTACGCGACAGGGGGTGAGCAGTACTTC. Protein product: CASRYATGGEQYF.

The chain is built from TRBV4-1 and TRBJ2-3; D is perhaps TRBD2 (6 bases). V was clipped by 2 bases and J by 4 bases, with 16 bases between them. CDR1 is MGHRA and CDR2 is YSYEKL in the germline V gene. This CDR3 spans 16 amino acids. The CDR3 bases are TGCGCCAGCAGCCAACCCCGCCGCGGGAATGCAGATACGCAGTATTTT. Translated: CASSQPRRGNADTQYF.

The rearrangement uses TRBV9 and TRBJ1-2; D not certain. The CDR3 is 13 residues long. The germline V and J ends were trimmed by 3 bases and 4 bases, with 10 bases remaining between them. Per germline, CDR1 SGDLS and CDR2 YYNGEE. The CDR3 region is CASSGHKGYGYTF. The DNA for the CDR3 is TGTGCCAGCAGCGGGCACAAAGGCTATGGCTACACCTTC.

The chain links TRBV5-1 to TRBJ2-5; 14 bases line up with TRBD2. With V trimmed by 4 bases and J by 4 bases, 3 bases remained unmatched. The CDR3 is made up of 15 amino acids. Germline values: CDR1 SGHRS, CDR2 YFSETQ. Here the CDR3 reads CASSGLAGGLETQYF. CDR3 sequence (DNA): TGCGCCAGCAGCGGACTAGCGGGGGGTCTAGAGACCCAGTACTTC.

V gene TRBV5-4 combines with J gene TRBJ2-2; 8 bases agree with TRBD2. The CDR3 contains 14 residues. Per germline, CDR1 SGHNT and CDR2 YYREEE (reference sequence). V lost 4 bases and J lost 7; bases outside the gene matches: 6. CDR3 bases: TGTGCCAGCAGCACCGCGGGGGGCAGCGGGGAGCTGTTTTTT. It is translated as CASSTAGGSGELFF.

The chain is built from TRBV28 and TRBJ1-1; the D gene is possibly TRBD1 (5 bases). The CDR3 runs to 13 residues. The V end lost 1 base, the J end lost 6 bases, and 9 bases lay between the germline ends. Looked up from germline, CDR1 is MDHEN and CDR2 is SYDVKM. The CDR3 here is CASSLLGGAEAFF. DNA for the CDR3: TGTGCCAGCAGTTTATTGGGAGGGGCTGAAGCTTTCTTT.

The J gene is TRBJ2-2, the V gene TRBV7-9, with D maybe TRBD2 (5 bases). From germline, CDR1 is SEHNR and CDR2 FQNEAQ (reference sequence). This CDR3 has 14 residues. V lost 1 base to trimming and J lost 7 bases, with 10 bases between them. This CDR3 reads CASSLVRGNGELFF. CDR3 nucleotide sequence: TGTGCCAGCAGCTTAGTCCGGGGAAACGGGGAGCTGTTTTTT.

The V call is TRBV11-2, the J call TRBJ2-5, with a tentative D call TRBD2 (7 bases). Germline loops: CDR1 SGHAT, CDR2 FQNNGV. Trimming took off 5 bases at V and 4 bases at J, with 20 bases between the two ends. This CDR3 is built from 16 residues. DNA of the CDR3: TGTGCCAGCAGCCGTGGTAGGGGGAGGGCCAGAGAGACCCAGTACTTC. Translated, it gives CASSRGRGRARETQYF.

The chain uses TRBV18 and TRBJ2-5, with 8 bases aligning to TRBD1. The DNA end favors TRBJ2-7, so the J call may be wrong. CDR1 KGHSH and CDR2 LQKENI come from the germline V gene. The CDR3 consists of 13 residues. As DNA, the CDR3 is TGTGCCAGCTCCGAGGGACAGGCCTACGAGCAGTACTTC. Translated: CASSEGQAYEQYF.

The chain uses TRBV5-1 and TRBJ1-2, with D maybe TRBD1 (6 bases). Germline CDR1 and CDR2: SGHRS and YFSETQ. CDR3 length: 14 residues. Trimming took 4 bases from V and 7 from J, leaving 17 bases between them. DNA for the CDR3: TGCGCCAGCAGCGATGGCGACAGGAATGGTGGCTACACCTTC. It is translated as CASSDGDRNGGYTF. Looking up the rest from reference TRBV5-1 and TRBJ1-2 gives the full variable domain: KAGVTQTPRYLIKTRGQQVTLSCSPISGHRSVSWYQQTPGQGLQFLFEYFSETQRNKGNFPGRFSGRQFSNSRSEMNVSTLELGDSALYLCASSDGDRNGGYTFGSGTRLTVV.